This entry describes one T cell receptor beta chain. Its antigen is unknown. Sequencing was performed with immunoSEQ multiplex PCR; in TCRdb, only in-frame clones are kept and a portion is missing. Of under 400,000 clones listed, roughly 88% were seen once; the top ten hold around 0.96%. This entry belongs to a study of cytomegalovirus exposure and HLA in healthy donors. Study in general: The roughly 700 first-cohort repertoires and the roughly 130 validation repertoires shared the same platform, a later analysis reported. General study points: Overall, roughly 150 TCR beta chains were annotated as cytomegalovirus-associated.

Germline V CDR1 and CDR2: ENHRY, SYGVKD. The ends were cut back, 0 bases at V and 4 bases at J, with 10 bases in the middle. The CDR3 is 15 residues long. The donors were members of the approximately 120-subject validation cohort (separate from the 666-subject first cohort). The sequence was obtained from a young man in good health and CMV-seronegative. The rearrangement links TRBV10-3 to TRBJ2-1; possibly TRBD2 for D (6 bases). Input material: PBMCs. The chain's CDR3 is CAISESGGSYNEQFF. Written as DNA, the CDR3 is TGTGCCATCAGTGAGTCGGGGGGTTCATACAATGAGCAGTTCTTC.